This is a list of T cell receptor beta chains from one sample in a study of cytomegalovirus exposure and HLA in healthy donors. The repertoire was sequenced with immunoSEQ multiplex PCR; TCRdb's copy has only in-frame clones and lacks some. The sample records about 110,000 clones, 60% to 75% being singletons. Specimen: PBMCs. These receptors were taken from a male donor in good health and CMV-seropositive. Both conserved end residues are part of each CDR3. The order of the fields is V gene, clone size, J gene, D gene, CDR3 protein, CDR3 DNA. The D gene is left open where the match is weak. For some rows the clone size is stated as once, few or many, or as a class when expanded; others skip it.

TRBV7-2	NA	TRBJ2-1	TRBD2	CASSGQGLAGNEQFF	TGTGCCAGCAGCGGTCAAGGGCTAGCGGGGAATGAGCAGTTCTTC
TRBV28	NA	TRBJ2-3	TRBD2	CASRQTEREATDTQYF	TGTGCCAGCAGGCAGACAGAACGGGAGGCCACAGATACGCAGTATTTT
TRBV7-6	NA	TRBJ1-1	TRBD1	CASSPTGGRTEAFF	TGTGCCAGCAGCCCCACAGGGGGCCGCACTGAAGCTTTCTTT
TRBV9	NA	TRBJ2-7	TRBD1	CASSTGGSSYEQYF	TGTGCCAGCAGTACAGGGGGCTCTTCCTACGAGCAGTACTTC
TRBV18	NA	TRBJ2-7	TRBD2	CASSLAGLAGVGEF	TGTGCCAGCTCACTGGCCGGACTAGCGGGAGTAGGGGAATTC
TRBV5-1	NA	TRBJ1-5	NA	CASSLAGQGNQPQNF	TGCGCCAGCAGCTTGGCGGGTCAGGGCAATCAGCCCCAGAATTTT
TRBV30	NA	TRBJ1-2	NA	CAWRGWEEYGYTF	TGTGCCTGGAGGGGCTGGGAGGAGTATGGCTACACCTTC
TRBV4-1	NA	TRBJ2-7	TRBD1	CASSQGDRGSYEQYF	TGCGCCAGCAGCCAAGGGGACAGGGGCTCGTACGAGCAGTACTTC
TRBV6-5	NA	TRBJ2-1	TRBD2	CASSYVAGVRNEQFF	TGTGCCAGCAGTTACGTGGCGGGGGTTAGAAATGAGCAGTTCTTC
TRBV11-2	NA	TRBJ1-5	NA	CASSLGSAIVENQPQHF	TGTGCCAGCAGCTTAGGATCCGCGATTGTAGAAAATCAGCCCCAGCATTTT
TRBV29-1	NA	TRBJ1-2	NA	CSVVPTVNYGYTF	TGCAGCGTTGTTCCCACAGTAAACTATGGCTACACCTTC
TRBV7-9	NA	TRBJ1-1	TRBD1	CASSLWGQGINTEAFF	TGTGCCAGCAGCTTATGGGGACAGGGGATAAACACTGAAGCTTTCTTT
TRBV7-9	NA	TRBJ2-2	TRBD1	CASSLDRGRGGELFF	TGTGCCAGCAGCTTAGACAGGGGGCGAGGCGGGGAGCTGTTTTTT
TRBV7-2	NA	TRBJ2-7	NA	CASSFIDLYEQYF	TGTGCCAGCAGCTTTATCGACTTGTACGAGCAGTACTTC
TRBV9	NA	TRBJ2-1	NA	CASSEFGGINEQFF	TGTGCCAGCAGCGAATTTGGGGGGATCAATGAGCAGTTCTTC
TRBV2	NA	TRBJ2-7	NA	CASRGGLSYEQYF	TGTGCCAGCAGGGGAGGCCTCTCCTACGAGCAGTACTTC
TRBV4-2	NA	TRBJ2-7	TRBD1	CASSFDRGREQYF	TGTGCCAGCAGCTTCGACAGGGGGCGTGAGCAGTACTTC
TRBV6-5	NA	TRBJ2-5	TRBD1	CASSDRQGRETQYF	TGTGCCAGCAGTGACAGACAGGGAAGAGAGACCCAGTACTTC
TRBV6-5	once	TRBJ2-7	TRBD2	CASTGRVGDYEQYF	TGTGCCAGCACCGGGAGGGTAGGGGACTACGAGCAGTACTTC
TRBV11-2	NA	TRBJ2-1	TRBD2	CASSLVSLAGGPGDFF	TGTGCCAGCAGCTTAGTGTCACTAGCGGGAGGGCCGGGGGATTTCTTC
TRBV7-9	NA	TRBJ1-5	NA	CASSLVSGRNQPQHF	TGTGCCAGCAGCTTAGTGTCAGGTCGCAATCAGCCCCAGCATTTT
TRBV29-1	once	TRBJ2-5	TRBD1	CSVVDRASGETQYF	TGCAGCGTTGTTGACAGGGCCTCGGGTGAGACCCAGTACTTC
TRBV6-1	NA	TRBJ1-5	NA	CASHTRGIRQPQHF	TGTGCCAGCCATACGCGAGGGATAAGACAGCCCCAGCATTTT
TRBV4-2	NA	TRBJ2-1	NA	CASSQGGSSSYNEQFF	TGTGCCAGCAGCCAAGGTGGTAGCAGCTCCTACAATGAGCAGTTCTTC